A selection of T cell receptor beta chains follows, all from one sample in a study of blood T cells in healthy people across ages. TCRdb passed the 5' RACE reads through MiXCR, listing each CDR3 protein once. Among roughly 730,000 distinct CDR3 sequences listed, 45% to 70% were seen once. The sequenced sample consisted of blood. These receptors were collected from a man in his forties in good health. Both conserved end residues are part of each CDR3. Each record gives: D gene, V gene, clone size, J gene, CDR3 protein, CDR3 DNA. The D gene is left open where the match is weak. Clone sizes are given selectively: once, few, many, or a class where the clone is expanded.

TRBD2	TRBV7-2	-	TRBJ2-4	CASSLTSGGTSRNIQYF	TGTGCCAGCAGCTTAACCTCCGGGGGGACTAGCAGGAACATTCAGTACTTC
-	TRBV27	-	TRBJ1-2	CASSADSFDGYTF	TGTGCCAGCAGTGCTGATTCCTTCGATGGCTACACCTTC
-	TRBV6-4	-	TRBJ2-5	CASRNGVLQETQYF	TGTGCCAGCAGGAATGGGGTTCTCCAAGAGACCCAGTACTTC
-	TRBV6-2/TRBV6-3	few	TRBJ2-7	CASQAYEGFYEQYF	TGTGCCAGCCAAGCCTACGAGGGGTTCTACGAGCAGTACTTC
-	TRBV28	-	TRBJ2-3	CASSLATGTPSTDTQYF	TGTGCCAGCAGTTTAGCCACCGGGACACCAAGCACAGATACGCAGTATTTT
TRBD2	TRBV10-3	-	TRBJ2-3	CAISPPVGSGNADTQYF	TGTGCCATCAGTCCCCCCGTAGGTAGCGGGAACGCAGATACGCAGTATTTT
-	TRBV6-2/TRBV6-3	-	TRBJ2-1	CASSKFKQGRGEQFF	TGTGCCAGCAGCAAGTTCAAACAGGGCAGGGGTGAGCAGTTCTTC
-	TRBV12-3/TRBV12-4	many	TRBJ2-3	CASSLGGQGTDTQYF	TGTGCCAGCAGTTTGGGGGGGCAGGGCACAGATACGCAGTATTTT
-	TRBV20-1	-	TRBJ2-1	CSARDRSSSYNEQFF	TGCAGTGCTAGGGATAGGAGCTCCTCCTACAATGAGCAGTTCTTC
TRBD2	TRBV20-1	-	TRBJ2-3	CSDRTSGRLDTQYF	TGCAGTGATAGGACTAGCGGGAGGCTAGATACGCAGTATTTT
TRBD2	TRBV12-3/TRBV12-4	-	TRBJ2-3	CASSLRGARGEDTQYF	TGTGCCAGCAGTTTAAGGGGGGCGCGGGGGGAAGATACGCAGTATTTT
-	TRBV7-2	-	TRBJ2-3	CASSSSTGTRYF	TGTGCCAGCAGCTCATCGACCGGGACGAGGTATTTT
-	TRBV9	few	TRBJ1-1	CASSVDRETEAFF	TGTGCCAGCAGCGTAGACAGGGAAACTGAAGCTTTCTTT
TRBD2	TRBV3-1	few	TRBJ2-5	CASSSGSSETQYF	TGTGCCAGCTCTAGCGGGAGTTCGGAGACCCAGTACTTC
-	TRBV3-1	many	TRBJ2-5	CASVPTGRETQYF	TGTGCCAGTGTACCTACAGGCCGGGAGACCCAGTACTTC
TRBD2	TRBV11-1	-	TRBJ2-7	CASSSSGGDNEQYF	TGTGCCAGCAGCTCCAGCGGGGGGGACAATGAGCAGTACTTC
TRBD2	TRBV20-1	few	TRBJ2-5	CSALLAGRETQYF	TGCAGCGCCCTTCTAGCGGGGAGAGAGACCCAGTACTTC
-	TRBV7-3	-	TRBJ2-1	CASSSTAMEQFF	TGTGCCAGCAGCTCGACTGCTATGGAGCAGTTCTTC
-	TRBV29-1	few	TRBJ2-4	CSAAQGTNIQYF	TGCAGCGCCGCCCAGGGGACAAACATTCAGTACTTC
TRBD2	TRBV7-3	-	TRBJ2-1	CASSLTMIAGNEQFF	TGTGCCAGCAGCTTAACGATGATAGCGGGGAATGAGCAGTTCTTC
-	TRBV29-1	few	TRBJ2-3	CSVEASGPDTQYF	TGCAGCGTTGAAGCGTCAGGGCCAGATACGCAGTATTTT
-	TRBV20-1	-	TRBJ1-6	CSARGGIGPHNSPLHF	TGCAGTGCTAGAGGCGGTATCGGGCCCCATAATTCACCCCTCCACTTT
-	TRBV4-3	-	TRBJ1-4	CASSQEISYGSNNEKLFF	TGCGCCAGCAGCCAAGAGATCTCCTACGGGAGTAATAATGAAAAACTGTTTTTT
TRBD1	TRBV7-3	-	TRBJ1-1	CASSFSGGENTEAFF	TGTGCCAGCAGCTTCTCAGGGGGCGAGAACACTGAAGCTTTCTTT
-	TRBV9	-	TRBJ2-2	CTSSVEGFGELFF	TGTACCAGCAGCGTAGAGGGGTTCGGGGAGCTGTTTTTT
TRBD1	TRBV6-6	-	TRBJ2-7	CASSYGTGGVEQYF	TGTGCCAGCAGTTACGGGACAGGGGGCGTCGAGCAGTACTTC
TRBD1	TRBV6-5	few	TRBJ1-2	CATRRLSAGGYGYTF	TGTGCCACCCGAAGACTCTCGGCAGGGGGCTATGGCTACACCTTC
-	TRBV20-1	-	TRBJ1-2	CSARDLGRVNYGYTF	TGCAGTGCTAGAGATTTGGGCAGGGTGAACTATGGCTACACCTTC
-	TRBV20-1	-	TRBJ2-1	CSATGGDQETQFF	TGCAGTGCTACCGGCGGGGATCAAGAGACCCAGTTCTTC
-	TRBV7-3	-	TRBJ2-1	CASPPRGGYNEQFF	TGTGCCAGCCCTCCCAGGGGGGGGTACAATGAGCAGTTCTTC
-	TRBV25-1	few	TRBJ1-2	CASTGTYYGYTF	TGTGCCAGCACGGGAACATACTATGGCTACACCTTC